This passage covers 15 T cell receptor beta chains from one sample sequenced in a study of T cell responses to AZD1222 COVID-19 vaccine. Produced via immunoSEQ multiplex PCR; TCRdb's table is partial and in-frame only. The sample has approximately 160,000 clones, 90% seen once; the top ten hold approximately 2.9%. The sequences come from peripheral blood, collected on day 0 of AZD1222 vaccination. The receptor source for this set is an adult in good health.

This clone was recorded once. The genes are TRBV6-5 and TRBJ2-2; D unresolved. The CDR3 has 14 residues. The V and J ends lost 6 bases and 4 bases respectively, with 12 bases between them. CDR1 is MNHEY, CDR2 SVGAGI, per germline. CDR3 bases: TGTGCCAGCAGCTCCGAGATGGGCACCGGGGAGCTGTTTTTT. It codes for CASSSEMGTGELFF.

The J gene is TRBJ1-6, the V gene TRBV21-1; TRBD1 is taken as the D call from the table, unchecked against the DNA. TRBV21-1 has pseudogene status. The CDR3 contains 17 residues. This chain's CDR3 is CASCQSETGENGSPLHF. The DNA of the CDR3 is TGTGCCAGCTGCCAATCTGAGACAGGGGAGAACGGTTCACCCCTCCACTTT.

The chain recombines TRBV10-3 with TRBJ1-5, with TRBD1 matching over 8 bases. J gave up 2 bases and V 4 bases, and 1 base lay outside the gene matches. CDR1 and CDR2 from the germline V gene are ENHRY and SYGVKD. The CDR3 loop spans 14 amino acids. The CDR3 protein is CAISADRGNQPQHF. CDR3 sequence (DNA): TGTGCCATCAGTGCGGACAGGGGCAATCAGCCCCAGCATTTT.

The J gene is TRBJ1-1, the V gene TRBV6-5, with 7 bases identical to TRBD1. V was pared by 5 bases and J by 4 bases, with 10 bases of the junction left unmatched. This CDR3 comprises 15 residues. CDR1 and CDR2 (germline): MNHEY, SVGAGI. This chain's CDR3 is CASSNPQGMGTEAFF. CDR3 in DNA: TGTGCCAGCAGTAACCCACAGGGGATGGGCACTGAAGCTTTCTTT.

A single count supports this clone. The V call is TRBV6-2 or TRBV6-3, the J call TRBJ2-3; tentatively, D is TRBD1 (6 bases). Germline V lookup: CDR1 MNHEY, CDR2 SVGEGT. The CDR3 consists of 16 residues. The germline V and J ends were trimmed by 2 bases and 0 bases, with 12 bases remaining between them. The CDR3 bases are TGTGCCAGCAGTTACGAGGGGGAGCTCAGCACAGATACGCAGTATTTT. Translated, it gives CASSYEGELSTDTQYF.

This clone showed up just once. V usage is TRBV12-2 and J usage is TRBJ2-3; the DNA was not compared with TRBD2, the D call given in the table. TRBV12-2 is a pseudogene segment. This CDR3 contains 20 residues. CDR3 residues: CASRLVRRASGGAEADTQYF. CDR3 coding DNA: TGTGCAAGTCGCTTAGTTAGGAGGGCTAGCGGGGGGGCCGAGGCAGATACGCAGTATTTT.

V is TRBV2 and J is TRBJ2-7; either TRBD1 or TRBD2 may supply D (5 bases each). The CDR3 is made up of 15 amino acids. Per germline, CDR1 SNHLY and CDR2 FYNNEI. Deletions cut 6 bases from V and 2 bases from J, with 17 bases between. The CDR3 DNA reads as TGTGCCAGCAGGACACACGGGACCGAGCCCTACGAGCAGTACTTC. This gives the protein CASRTHGTEPYEQYF.

The CDR3 sequence: CASRRDGGNTEAFF. For the CDR3, the DNA is TGTGCCAGCAGGCGAGACGGGGGGAACACTGAAGCTTTCTTT. This chain connects TRBV2 to TRBJ1-1; a possible D gene is TRBD1 (5 bases). CDR1 is SNHLY, CDR2 FYNNEI, per germline. The CDR3 sequence is 14 residues long. The V end was cut by 6 bases, the J end by 1 base, with 12 bases between.

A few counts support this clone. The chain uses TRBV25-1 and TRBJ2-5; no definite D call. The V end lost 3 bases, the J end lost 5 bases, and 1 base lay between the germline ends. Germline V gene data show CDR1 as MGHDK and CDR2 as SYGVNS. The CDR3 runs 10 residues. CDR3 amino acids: CASSEETQYF. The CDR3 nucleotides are TGTGCCAGCAGTGAGGAGACCCAGTACTTC. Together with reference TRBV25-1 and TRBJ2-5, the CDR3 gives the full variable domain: EADIYQTPRYLVIGTGKKITLECSQTMGHDKMYWYQQDPGMELHLIHYSYGVNSTEKGDLSSESTVSRIRTEHFPLTLESARPSHTSQYLCASSEETQYFGPGTRLLVL.

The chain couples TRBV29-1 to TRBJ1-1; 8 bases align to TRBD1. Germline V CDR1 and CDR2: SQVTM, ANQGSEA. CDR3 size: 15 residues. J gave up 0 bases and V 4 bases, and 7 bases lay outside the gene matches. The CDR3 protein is CSVGGSQGVNTEAFF. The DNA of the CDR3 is TGCAGCGTTGGGGGCTCACAGGGGGTGAACACTGAAGCTTTCTTT. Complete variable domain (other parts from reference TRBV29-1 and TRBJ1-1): SAVISQKPSRDICQRGTSLTIQCQVDSQVTMMFWYRQQPGQSLTLIATANQGSEATYESGFVIDKFPISRPNLTFSTLTVSNMSPEDSSIYLCSVGGSQGVNTEAFFGQGTRLTVV.

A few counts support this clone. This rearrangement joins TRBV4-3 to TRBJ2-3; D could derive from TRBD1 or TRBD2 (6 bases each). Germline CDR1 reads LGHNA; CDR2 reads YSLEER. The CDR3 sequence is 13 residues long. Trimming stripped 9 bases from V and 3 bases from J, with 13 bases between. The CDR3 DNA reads TGCGCCAGTGCCCGGGGGCTGACAGATACGCAGTATTTT. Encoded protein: CASARGLTDTQYF.

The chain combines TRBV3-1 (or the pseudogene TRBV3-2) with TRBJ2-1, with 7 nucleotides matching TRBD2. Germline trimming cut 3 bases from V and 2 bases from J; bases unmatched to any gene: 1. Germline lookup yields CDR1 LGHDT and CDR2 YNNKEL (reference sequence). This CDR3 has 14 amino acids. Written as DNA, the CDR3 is TGTGCCAGCAGCCAGGCGGGAGCCTACAATGAGCAGTTCTTC. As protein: CASSQAGAYNEQFF.

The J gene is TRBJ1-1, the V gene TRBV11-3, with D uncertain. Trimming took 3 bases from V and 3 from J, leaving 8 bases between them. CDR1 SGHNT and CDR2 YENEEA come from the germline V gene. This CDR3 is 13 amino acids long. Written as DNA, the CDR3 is TGTGCCAGCAGCTTGACCGATGACACTGAAGCTTTCTTT. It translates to CASSLTDDTEAFF. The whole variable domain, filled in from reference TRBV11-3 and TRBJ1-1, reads EAGVVQSPRYKIIEKKQPVAFWCNPISGHNTLYWYLQNLGQGPELLIRYENEEAVDDSQLPKDRFSAERLKGVDSTLKIQPAELGDSAVYLCASSLTDDTEAFFGQGTRLTVV.

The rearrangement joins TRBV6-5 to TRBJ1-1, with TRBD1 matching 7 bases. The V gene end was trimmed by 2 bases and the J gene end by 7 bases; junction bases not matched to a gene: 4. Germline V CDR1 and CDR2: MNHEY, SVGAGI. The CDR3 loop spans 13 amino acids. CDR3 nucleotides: TGTGCCAGCAGTTACGGGACAGCCTTTGAAGCTTTCTTT. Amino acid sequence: CASSYGTAFEAFF.

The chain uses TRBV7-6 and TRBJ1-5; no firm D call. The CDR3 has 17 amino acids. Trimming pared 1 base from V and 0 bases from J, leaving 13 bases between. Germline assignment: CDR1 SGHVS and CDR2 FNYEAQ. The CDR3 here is CASSLGVGSHSNQPQHF. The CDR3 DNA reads TGTGCCAGCAGCTTAGGTGTCGGCAGCCATAGCAATCAGCCCCAGCATTTT.